A selection of T cell receptor beta chains follows, all from one sample in a study of T cell responses to AZD1222 COVID-19 vaccine. Repertoires were generated with immunoSEQ multiplex PCR, while TCRdb's copy carries only in-frame clones and drops some. The sample records some 110,000 clones, more than 75% being singletons. The sample in question was peripheral blood, obtained on day 0 of AZD1222 vaccination. These receptors were taken from an adult in good health. The CDR3 runs from the conserved cysteine through the conserved F or W. The D gene is left open where the match is weak. Where a row states a size, it is once, few, many or the class of an expanded clone; other rows omit it.

v_call,d_call,j_call,clone_size,cdr3_aa,cdr3_nt
TRBV6-5,-,TRBJ1-2,-,CASSYGWGYTF,TGTGCCAGCAGTTACGGATGGGGCTACACCTTC
TRBV5-1,-,TRBJ2-2,-,CASSLEARGGELFF,TGCGCCAGCAGCTTGGAGGCTAGAGGCGGGGAGCTGTTTTTT
TRBV5-1,-,TRBJ1-1,-,CASSLIPGPNTEAFF,TGCGCCAGCAGCTTGATCCCAGGCCCGAACACTGAAGCTTTCTTT
TRBV6-6,TRBD2,TRBJ2-3,-,CASTLSGVTDTQYF,TGTGCCAGCACCCTTAGCGGGGTCACAGATACGCAGTATTTT
TRBV6-5,TRBD1,TRBJ2-3,few,CASSRDRAADTQYF,TGTGCCAGCAGTAGGGACAGGGCCGCAGATACGCAGTATTTT
TRBV2,-,TRBJ2-2,once,CASREDRVNTGELFF,TGTGCCAGCAGAGAAGACAGAGTGAACACCGGGGAGCTGTTTTTT
TRBV15,-,TRBJ2-7,-,CATSRDRARVSEQYF,TGTGCCACCAGCAGAGATAGGGCCAGGGTGTCCGAGCAGTACTTC
TRBV7-2,TRBD1,TRBJ2-6,-,CASSPGQGTGANVLTF,TGTGCCAGCAGCCCCGGACAGGGGACCGGGGCCAACGTCCTGACTTTC
TRBV30,-,TRBJ2-7,-,CAWSTGFSYEQYF,TGTGCCTGGTCAACGGGCTTCTCGTACGAGCAGTACTTC
TRBV15,-,TRBJ2-1,-,CATSRRTAGFHNEQFF,TGTGCCACCAGCAGGCGCACCGCAGGGTTCCACAATGAGCAGTTCTTC
TRBV19,TRBD1,TRBJ1-1,-,CASSRDRVGNTEAFF,TGTGCCAGTAGTAGGGACAGGGTCGGGAACACTGAAGCTTTCTTT
TRBV27,-,TRBJ1-2,-,CASSLRTPNYGYTF,TGTGCCAGCAGTTTAAGGACACCTAACTATGGCTACACCTTC
TRBV19,-,TRBJ1-2,-,CASSPGTKNGYTF,TGTGCCAGTAGTCCGGGGACAAAAAATGGCTACACCTTC
TRBV6-2/TRBV6-3,-,TRBJ1-5,-,CASSPMDSPNQPQHF,TGTGCCAGCAGCCCTATGGACAGCCCAAATCAGCCCCAGCATTTT
TRBV6-2/TRBV6-3,-,TRBJ2-1,-,CASSYGTLKAYNEQFF,TGTGCCAGCAGTTACGGTACCCTGAAAGCCTACAATGAGCAGTTCTTC
TRBV3-1/TRBV3-2,TRBD1,TRBJ2-2,once,CASSRTGGKTGELFF,TGTGCCAGCAGCCGTACAGGGGGCAAGACCGGGGAGCTGTTTTTT
TRBV6-2/TRBV6-3,-,TRBJ1-2,-,CASSYDGQSVYGYTF,TGTGCCAGCAGTTACGATGGACAGTCGGTCTATGGCTACACCTTC
TRBV28,-,TRBJ2-7,-,CATSSVSIYEQYF,TGTGCCACCTCATCCGTCTCTATTTACGAGCAGTACTTC
TRBV2,TRBD2,TRBJ2-3,-,CASTDTGLAGFTDTQYF,TGTGCCAGCACAGACACGGGACTAGCGGGGTTCACAGATACGCAGTATTTT
TRBV29-1,-,TRBJ2-7,-,CSVANRENEQYF,TGCAGCGTTGCCAACAGGGAGAACGAGCAGTACTTC
TRBV5-1,-,TRBJ2-3,-,CASTGGTTTQYF,TGCGCCAGCACCGGCGGGACGACTACGCAGTATTTT
TRBV7-2,-,TRBJ1-5,-,CASSLDPLGNQPQHF,TGTGCCAGCAGCTTAGACCCATTAGGCAATCAGCCCCAGCATTTT
TRBV10-3,-,TRBJ2-3,-,CAIRGGTDTQYF,TGTGCCATCAGAGGGGGCACAGATACGCAGTATTTT
TRBV4-1,TRBD1,TRBJ1-2,-,CASSQPGQGGGYTF,TGCGCCAGCAGCCAACCGGGACAGGGAGGAGGCTACACCTTC
TRBV19,-,TRBJ1-2,-,CASSIDGGHNYGYTF,TGTGCCAGTAGTATAGATGGGGGACACAACTATGGCTACACCTTC
TRBV5-1,-,TRBJ2-2,-,CASSLGSSINTGELFF,TGCGCCAGCAGCTTGGGCTCTAGCATCAACACCGGGGAGCTGTTTTTT